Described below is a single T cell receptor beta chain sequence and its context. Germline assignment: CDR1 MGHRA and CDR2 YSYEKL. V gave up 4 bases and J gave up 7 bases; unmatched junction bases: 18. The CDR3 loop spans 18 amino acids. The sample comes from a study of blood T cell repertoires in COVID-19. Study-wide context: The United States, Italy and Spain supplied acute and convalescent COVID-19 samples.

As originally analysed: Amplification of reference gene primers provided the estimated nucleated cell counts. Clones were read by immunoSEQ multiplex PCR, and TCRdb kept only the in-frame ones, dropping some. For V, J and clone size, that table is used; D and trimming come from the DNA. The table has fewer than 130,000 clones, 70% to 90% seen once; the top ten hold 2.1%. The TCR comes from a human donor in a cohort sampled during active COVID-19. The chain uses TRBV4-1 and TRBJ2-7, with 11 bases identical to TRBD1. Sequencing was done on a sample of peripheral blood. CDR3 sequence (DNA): TGCGCCAGCAGCCCGACGGACAGGGGGCGGGGTGGGAGGATGGAGCAGTACTTC. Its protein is CASSPTDRGRGGRMEQYF.